Below, 8 T cell receptor beta chains from the same sample are listed, as sequenced in a study of T cell responses to AZD1222 COVID-19 vaccine. The table came from immunoSEQ multiplex PCR; TCRdb's copy has only in-frame clones and leaves some out. Of about 100,000 clones listed, roughly 85% are singletons. Material: peripheral blood, obtained on day 0 of AZD1222 vaccination. The source is an adult in good health.

V is TRBV7-9 and J is TRBJ2-5, with D uncertain. Germline V lookup: CDR1 SEHNR, CDR2 FQNEAQ (reference sequence). Trimming took 8 bases from V and 4 from J, leaving 5 bases between them. This CDR3 region has 10 residues. The CDR3 bases are TGTGCCAGCTCAGGAGAGACCCAGTACTTC. Its protein product is CASSGETQYF.

The sample holds a few counts of this clone. The CDR3 DNA reads as TGTGCCAGCAGCCAAGGAGCGGGAGGTTATGGTCTTCCCTACGAGCAGTACTTC. This encodes CASSQGAGGYGLPYEQYF. The genes are TRBV3-1 (or the pseudogene TRBV3-2) and TRBJ2-7, with TRBD2 identical over 9 bases. CDR3 length: 18 residues. The trim removed 1 base at V and 2 bases at J, leaving 12 bases unmatched. Germline lookup yields CDR1 LGHDT and CDR2 YNNKEL (reference sequence).

The V gene is TRBV6-5, the J gene TRBJ1-2, with D possibly matching TRBD1 (5 bases). From germline, CDR1 is MNHEY and CDR2 SVGAGI. This CDR3 has 12 amino acids. Trimming removed 7 bases at V and 2 bases at J, with 8 bases between. The CDR3 bases are TGTGCCAGCAAAGAGGGGAACTATGGCTACACCTTC. Translating it yields CASKEGNYGYTF.

This clone was found once. The chain links TRBV19 to TRBJ1-2; 11 positions agree with TRBD1. The ends lost 4 bases at V and 4 bases at J; junction bases unmatched: 11. The CDR3 has 17 residues. From germline, CDR1 is LNHDA and CDR2 SQIVND (reference sequence). CDR3 amino acids: CASSTLDPGTGGYGYTF. The CDR3 DNA sequence: TGTGCCAGTAGTACTCTCGATCCCGGGACAGGGGGCTATGGCTACACCTTC.

The chain uses TRBV5-6 and TRBJ1-4, with D uncertain. The CDR3 runs 14 residues. CDR1 and CDR2 (germline): SGHDT, YYEEEE. V dropped 0 bases and J dropped 4 bases, with 7 bases sitting between them. CDR3 in amino acids: CASSLAQINEKLFF. The CDR3 DNA reads TGTGCCAGCAGCTTGGCACAGATTAATGAAAAACTGTTTTTT.

The J gene is TRBJ1-2, the V gene TRBV21-1; TRBD1, the D gene given by the table, was not confirmed from the DNA. TRBV21-1 is a pseudogene locus. The CDR3 runs to 14 residues. The CDR3, as DNA: TGTGCCAGCAGCAAAGTGGCAGGGATTGTTGGCTACACCTTC. Protein: CASSKVAGIVGYTF.

V gene TRBV29-1 combines with J gene TRBJ1-1; unclear D gene. Germline assignment: CDR1 SQVTM and CDR2 ANQGSEA. V dropped 7 bases and J dropped 1 base, with 19 bases sitting between them. This CDR3 comprises 15 residues. CDR3 residues: CSAQLNHNPNTEAFF. CDR3 DNA: TGCAGCGCCCAACTAAACCACAATCCGAACACTGAAGCTTTCTTT.

V gene TRBV30 combines with J gene TRBJ2-7, with 7 bases that match TRBD2. Germline V gives CDR1 GTSNPN, CDR2 SVGIG (reference sequence). The CDR3 has 14 amino acids. Trimming removed 1 base from V and 2 bases from J; junction bases left unmatched: 5. This CDR3 is CAWSGEGGAYEQYF. The CDR3 DNA reads as TGTGCCTGGAGTGGGGAGGGAGGGGCCTACGAGCAGTACTTC.